These 11 T cell receptor beta chains originate from one sample sequenced in a study of spatial heterogeneity in lung cancer (dated by TCRdb to between 2018 and 2021). What the study reported, not specific to this receptor: A correlation was observed between the number of expanded intratumoral alpha and beta TCRs and the tumor nonsynonymous mutation count.

These receptors' targets are unknown. The time point tag for this specimen amounts to: sample taken at primary tumor resection. The library was obtained by 5' RACE. TCRdb records NextSeq 500 as the sequencer. TCRdb reprocessed the public reads (quality trimming at Q25 with fastp, clone calling with MiXCR) and kept in-frame beta chains. Every entry covers one CDR3 protein and lists the most common genes and DNA from its rows. The sample table holds over 15,000 distinct CDR3 sequences, of which under 7.5% were seen once. 15% to 20% of the sample lies in the top ten. Sequencing used lung tumor tissue, obtained at surgery. The source is a female donor with early-stage non-small cell lung cancer.

This sequence joins TRBV12-3 or TRBV12-4 and TRBJ2-1; 7 nucleotides align to TRBD1. The CDR3 has 11 amino acids. J gave up 15 bases and V 4 bases, and 6 bases lay outside the gene matches. The CDR3 nucleotides are TGTGCCAGCAGTTCTAAGGACAGGATGTTCTTC. Protein sequence: CASSSKDRMFF.

Many counts were recorded for this clonotype. CDR3 sequence: CSVLLGGTDTQYF. The CDR3 DNA reads TGCAGTGTATTACTCGGGGGCACAGATACGCAGTATTTT. V gene TRBV20-1 combines with J gene TRBJ2-3; D possibly corresponds to TRBD2 (5 bases). Germline values: CDR1 DFQATT, CDR2 SNEGSKA (reference sequence). Trimming shortened V by 7 bases and J by 1 base, and 12 bases separated the two germline ends. The CDR3 sequence is 13 residues long.

CDR3 coding DNA: TGCAGCGTTCAGGCCGAACTCACCGGCGAGCAGTACTTC. Translation: CSVQAELTGEQYF. The genes are TRBV29-1 and TRBJ2-7; D call uncertain. The CDR3 consists of 13 residues. Germline V gives CDR1 SQVTM, CDR2 ANQGSEA. V gave up 5 bases and J gave up 6 bases, with 17 bases separating them.

This clonotype was seen at least ten times. This chain joins TRBV15 and TRBJ1-3, with D unresolved. Trimming stripped 0 bases from V and 0 bases from J, with 6 bases between. The CDR3 extends over 15 amino acids. Per the germline V gene, CDR1 is LNHNV and CDR2 is YYDKDF (reference sequence). Here the CDR3 reads CATSRDMVSGNTIYF. The CDR3 nucleotides read TGTGCCACCAGCAGAGATATGGTCTCTGGAAACACCATATATTTT.

This clonotype turned up a few times. The J gene is TRBJ1-2, the V gene TRBV28; D remains ambiguous. Germline V CDR1 and CDR2: MDHEN, SYDVKM. The CDR3 has 10 residues. Trimming shortened V by 7 bases and J by 8 bases, and 8 bases separated the two germline ends. The CDR3 region has the DNA TGTGCCAGCATGCGGGAGGGCTACACCTTC. Translating gives CASMREGYTF.

In its sample, this clonotype was seen many times. The gene calls are TRBV7-2 and TRBJ1-6; D gene ambiguous. This CDR3 is 14 amino acids long. Germline V CDR1 and CDR2: SGHTA, FQGNSA. The V gene lost 7 bases and the J gene lost 8 bases, with 15 bases spanning the gap. The CDR3 region is CASIEGETDSPLHF. The CDR3 bases are TGTGCCAGCATCGAGGGAGAGACTGATTCACCCCTCCACTTT.

At least ten counts were recorded for this clonotype. This chain joins TRBV11-2 and TRBJ1-2; D remains ambiguous. The CDR3 consists of 14 residues. The V and J ends lost 0 bases and 4 bases respectively, with 9 bases between them. Germline V gene data show CDR1 as SGHAT and CDR2 as FQNNGV. The CDR3 loop reads CASSLEDGSYGYTF. The CDR3 DNA follows: TGTGCCAGCAGCTTAGAGGACGGTTCCTATGGCTACACCTTC.

This clonotype was observed at least ten times. This chain uses TRBV28 with TRBJ1-1; D remains unclear. CDR1 and CDR2 (germline): MDHEN, SYDVKM. Trimming took 2 bases from V and 6 from J, leaving 13 bases between them. The CDR3 has 14 amino acids. CDR3 sequence reads: CASSLGLGTAEAFF. The CDR3 DNA sequence: TGTGCCAGCAGTTTAGGTTTGGGAACAGCTGAAGCTTTCTTT.

As concerns this clonotype: A much larger clone lies one base from this, so it may be a read error. V and J are TRBV9 and TRBJ2-1; D may be TRBD1 or TRBD2 (6 bases each). The germline gives CDR1 SGDLS, CDR2 YYNGEE. This CDR3 has 15 residues. Trimming cost V 4 bases and J 7 bases, with 18 bases left between them. The CDR3 loop reads CASSFRAGAGNEQFF. CDR3 sequence (DNA): TGTGCCAGCAGCTTCCGGGCAGGGGCGGGAAATGAGCAGTTCTTC.

The sample holds many counts of this clonotype. This chain links TRBV4-3 with TRBJ1-6; D might be TRBD1 (5 bases). CDR1 and CDR2 from the germline V gene are LGHNA and YSLEER. The CDR3 totals 16 residues. The V and J ends lost 1 base and 7 bases respectively, with 14 bases between them. The CDR3 reads CASSQGGRDGNSPLHF. The CDR3 DNA follows: TGCGCCAGCAGCCAAGGAGGTCGGGACGGAAATTCACCCCTCCACTTT.

In this sample, this clonotype turned up many times. V and J are TRBV3-1 and TRBJ2-2; D is unresolved. CDR1 and CDR2 from the germline V gene are LGHDT and YNNKEL (reference sequence). This CDR3 spans 15 amino acids. Trimming removed 1 base from V and 5 bases from J, with 11 bases in between. In DNA form, the CDR3 reads TGTGCCAGCAGCCAAGGGCGGACCCTAACCGGGGAGCTGTTTTTT. It translates to CASSQGRTLTGELFF. The full variable domain, with the rest looked up from reference TRBV3-1 and TRBJ2-2, is DTAVSQTPKYLVTQMGNDKSIKCEQNLGHDTMYWYKQDSKKFLKIMFSYNNKELIINETVPNRFSPKSPDKAHLNLHINSLELGDSAVYFCASSQGRTLTGELFFGEGSRLTVL.